A selection of T cell receptor beta chains follows, all from one sample in a study of blood T cells in healthy people across ages. TCRdb re-called the 5' RACE reads through MiXCR, storing one row per CDR3 protein. Of under 800,000 distinct CDR3 sequences listed, 21% are singletons. Sample: blood. These receptors were collected from an older man in good health. CDR3s include the opening cysteine and the closing phenylalanine or tryptophan. Fields, in order: J gene, V gene, D gene, clone size, CDR3 protein, CDR3 DNA. D genes are given only for firm matches. Not every row has a clone size; where given, it reads once, few, many or a size class.

TRBJ2-3 TRBV20-1 TRBD2 few CTHSGLAGTSVGTTDTQYF TGCACTCACAGCGGACTAGCGGGGACTAGTGTGGGCACCACAGATACGCAGTATTTT
TRBJ1-1 TRBV25-1 TRBD1 - CATSPGQGVSTEAFF TGTGCCACCTCACCGGGACAGGGGGTCTCCACTGAAGCTTTCTTT
TRBJ1-4 TRBV7-2 - - CASSLGPAEKLFF TGTGCCAGCAGCTTAGGGCCCGCGGAAAAACTGTTTTTT
TRBJ1-2 TRBV10-3 TRBD1 few CAGRDRGFYGYTF TGTGCCGGCCGGGACAGGGGTTTCTATGGCTACACCTTC
TRBJ1-2 TRBV6-5 - many CASSGQGMGYTF TGTGCCAGCAGTGGGCAGGGGATGGGCTACACCTTC
TRBJ2-7 TRBV3-1 TRBD1 - CASSQDGRTGKYEQYF TGTGCCAGCAGCCAAGATGGTCGGACAGGAAAGTACGAGCAGTACTTC
TRBJ2-7 TRBV19 TRBD2 few CARTGTRNYEQYF TGTGCCAGAACCGGGACTAGGAACTACGAGCAGTACTTC
TRBJ2-2 TRBV6-1 TRBD2 few CATNGLAGNTGELFF TGTGCCACCAACGGACTAGCGGGGAACACCGGGGAGCTGTTTTTT
TRBJ1-1 TRBV3-1 - few CASSQLRVDTEAFF TGTGCCAGCAGCCAACTCAGGGTGGACACTGAAGCTTTCTTT
TRBJ2-1 TRBV4-1 TRBD2 - CASSQDRGIAGDNEQFF TGCGCCAGCAGCCAAGATCGGGGAATAGCGGGAGACAATGAGCAGTTCTTC
TRBJ1-1 TRBV25-1 - - CASSDRVPGVAEAFF TGTGCCAGCAGTGACAGGGTCCCTGGAGTGGCTGAAGCTTTCTTT
TRBJ2-5 TRBV10-3 - few CVISESARDKETQYF TGTGTCATCAGTGAGTCGGCGCGGGATAAAGAGACCCAGTACTTC
TRBJ2-1 TRBV27 - few CASSQRLPGGHNEQFF TGTGCCAGCAGCCAAAGGCTGCCAGGGGGGCACAATGAGCAGTTCTTC
TRBJ2-7 TRBV10-3 - - CAISEFTAYEQYF TGTGCCATCAGTGAGTTCACAGCCTACGAGCAGTACTTC
TRBJ1-4 TRBV28 - few CASSLDKGYATSEKLFF TGTGCCAGCAGTTTGGACAAAGGGTACGCAACTAGTGAAAAACTGTTTTTT
TRBJ2-5 TRBV7-6 - few CASSLVPLLAGGATRETQYF TGTGCCAGCAGCTTAGTCCCCCTGCTAGCAGGGGGGGCTACAAGGGAGACCCAGTACTTC
TRBJ2-5 TRBV5-1 - few CASSTSGQETQYF TGTGCCAGCAGCACCTCAGGGCAAGAGACCCAGTACTTC
TRBJ2-1 TRBV3-1 - - CASSQESSSSEQFF TGTGCCAGCAGCCAAGAATCCAGTTCGAGTGAGCAGTTCTTC
TRBJ2-2 TRBV7-2 TRBD2 few CASSLAVLAGAGELFF TGTGCCAGCAGCTTGGCTGTTCTAGCGGGGGCCGGGGAGCTGTTTTTT
TRBJ1-1 TRBV18 - few CASSPPAVLTEAFF TGTGCCAGCTCACCACCGGCGGTCCTCACTGAAGCTTTCTTT
TRBJ2-4 TRBV20-1 TRBD2 - CSARYSGTSGRAEYF TGCAGTGCTAGATATTCCGGGACTAGCGGGAGGGCCGAGTACTTC
TRBJ2-6 TRBV18 - - CASSPGRPSGANVLTF TGTGCCAGCTCACCTGGACGGCCGTCTGGGGCCAACGTCCTGACTTTC
TRBJ1-4 TRBV19 - - CASRSFNEKLFF TGTGCCAGTAGGTCGTTTAATGAAAAACTGTTTTTT
TRBJ2-1 TRBV29-1 TRBD1 - CSLGGQGTEQFF TGCAGCTTAGGGGGACAGGGGACTGAGCAGTTCTTC
TRBJ1-5 TRBV10-3 TRBD1 few CAISESLGGAGNQPQNF TGTGCCATCAGTGAGTCCTTAGGGGGCGCGGGCAATCAGCCCCAGAATTTT
TRBJ2-1 TRBV10-3 TRBD1 few CAIRFGDRPYNEQFF TGTGCCATCAGATTCGGGGACAGGCCTTACAATGAGCAGTTCTTC
TRBJ2-5 TRBV6-1 - - CASMKTVLETQYF TGTGCCAGCATGAAGACAGTTTTGGAGACCCAGTACTTC
TRBJ2-7 TRBV12-3/TRBV12-4 - - CASGKVGLYEQYF TGTGCCAGCGGGAAGGTCGGGCTATACGAGCAGTACTTC
TRBJ2-1 TRBV24-1 TRBD2 - CATSDPLAGGPNNEQFF TGTGCCACCAGTGATCCTCTAGCGGGAGGGCCTAATAATGAGCAGTTCTTC
TRBJ2-5 TRBV20-1 - - CSALRHWQETQYF TGCAGTGCTCTAAGACACTGGCAAGAGACCCAGTACTTC
TRBJ2-5 TRBV3-1 TRBD1 - CASSQEPYTGGRETQYF TGTGCCAGCAGCCAAGAGCCTTATACAGGGGGCCGAGAGACCCAGTACTTC
TRBJ2-1 TRBV6-1 - - CASSRDGGRTIEQFF TGTGCCAGCAGCCGGGACGGGGGACGAACAATCGAGCAGTTCTTC
TRBJ2-7 TRBV7-9 TRBD2 - CASSLSSGSLEQYF TGTGCCAGCAGCTTATCTAGCGGGAGCCTCGAGCAGTACTTC
TRBJ2-3 TRBV3-1 TRBD2 - CASSQVFGLAGAADTQYF TGTGCCAGCAGCCAAGTTTTCGGACTAGCGGGAGCCGCAGATACGCAGTATTTT
TRBJ1-2 TRBV20-1 TRBD1 - CSARQGAIDYGYTF TGCAGTGCTAGACAGGGGGCAATCGACTATGGCTACACCTTC
TRBJ2-5 TRBV28 TRBD2 many CASSSPTSGKETQYF TGTGCCAGCAGTTCCCCGACTAGCGGGAAAGAGACCCAGTACTTC
TRBJ2-5 TRBV3-1 - - CASSQFKTRQETQYF TGTGCCAGCAGCCAATTTAAGACTAGGCAAGAGACCCAGTACTTC
TRBJ2-2 TRBV4-1 - - CASSQQLRNTGELFF TGCGCCAGCAGCCAACAGCTCAGAAACACCGGGGAGCTGTTTTTT
TRBJ2-7 TRBV15 TRBD2 few CATSSIAGGDRYEQYF TGTGCCACCAGCAGTATTGCGGGGGGAGATCGATACGAGCAGTACTTC
TRBJ1-5 TRBV12-3/TRBV12-4 - - CASKGSRGGRGNQPQHF TGTGCCAGCAAGGGGTCTCGCGGGGGCCGGGGCAATCAGCCCCAGCATTTT
TRBJ2-7 TRBV4-1 TRBD1 few CASSQDIPGTGFPYEQYF TGCGCCAGCAGCCAAGACATTCCTGGGACAGGGTTCCCCTACGAGCAGTACTTC
TRBJ2-1 TRBV27 - - CASSLGTGFGHEQFF TGTGCCAGCAGTTTAGGCACAGGGTTCGGGCATGAGCAGTTCTTC
TRBJ2-1 TRBV7-2 - few CASSSVRVEQFF TGTGCCAGCAGCTCGGTCCGGGTTGAGCAGTTCTTC
TRBJ1-6 TRBV12-3/TRBV12-4 - many CASSSGSYNSPLHF TGTGCCAGCAGTTCCGGGTCATATAATTCACCCCTCCACTTT
TRBJ2-3 TRBV27 - few CASRKSAGMSTDTQYF TGTGCCAGCAGGAAATCAGCGGGTATGAGCACAGATACGCAGTATTTT
TRBJ2-7 TRBV7-6 TRBD1 - CASSLAPTGIRAYEQYF TGTGCCAGCAGCTTAGCCCCGACAGGGATTAGGGCCTACGAGCAGTACTTC
TRBJ2-1 TRBV20-1 - - CSASGRVSYNEQFF TGCAGTGCTAGCGGGAGAGTATCCTACAATGAGCAGTTCTTC
TRBJ1-2 TRBV29-1 TRBD1 few CSVLSTAGTATNYGYTF TGCAGCGTTCTCTCCACTGCCGGGACAGCCACGAACTATGGCTACACCTTC
TRBJ2-1 TRBV20-1 TRBD2 - CSAAGTSGTTDYNEQFF TGCAGTGCTGCCGGGACTAGCGGGACTACTGACTACAATGAGCAGTTCTTC
TRBJ1-3 TRBV24-1 - - CATSDPDGNTIYF TGTGCCACCAGTGATCCAGATGGAAACACCATATATTTT
TRBJ1-4 TRBV7-9 - - CASSLGFGNEKLFF TGTGCCAGCAGCTTAGGGTTTGGAAATGAAAAACTGTTTTTT
TRBJ1-1 TRBV7-3 - once CTSSLTSPGEAFF TGTACCAGCAGCTTAACGTCCCCGGGTGAAGCTTTCTTT
TRBJ2-1 TRBV5-1 TRBD2 - CASSLGGTSATYNEQFF TGCGCCAGCAGCTTGGGGGGGACTAGCGCTACCTACAATGAGCAGTTCTTC
TRBJ2-3 TRBV5-1 TRBD1 many CASSPNTGGSTDTQYF TGCGCCAGCAGCCCGAATACAGGGGGCTCCACAGATACGCAGTATTTT
TRBJ2-1 TRBV7-9 TRBD2 - CASSLVAGGTNEQFF TGTGCCAGCAGCTTAGTAGCGGGGGGCACTAATGAGCAGTTCTTC
TRBJ2-5 TRBV10-3 - few CAISDSPEGTQYF TGTGCCATCAGTGACAGCCCCGAGGGGACCCAGTACTTC
TRBJ2-2 TRBV12-3/TRBV12-4 - - CASRETGELFF TGTGCCAGCAGAGAGACCGGGGAGCTGTTTTTT
TRBJ2-1 TRBV2 - - CASSEQSGNEQFF TGTGCCAGCAGTGAACAGTCTGGGAATGAGCAGTTCTTC
TRBJ2-1 TRBV9 TRBD2 - CASSVGTSGITYNEQFF TGTGCCAGCAGCGTAGGCACTAGCGGGATAACCTACAATGAGCAGTTCTTC